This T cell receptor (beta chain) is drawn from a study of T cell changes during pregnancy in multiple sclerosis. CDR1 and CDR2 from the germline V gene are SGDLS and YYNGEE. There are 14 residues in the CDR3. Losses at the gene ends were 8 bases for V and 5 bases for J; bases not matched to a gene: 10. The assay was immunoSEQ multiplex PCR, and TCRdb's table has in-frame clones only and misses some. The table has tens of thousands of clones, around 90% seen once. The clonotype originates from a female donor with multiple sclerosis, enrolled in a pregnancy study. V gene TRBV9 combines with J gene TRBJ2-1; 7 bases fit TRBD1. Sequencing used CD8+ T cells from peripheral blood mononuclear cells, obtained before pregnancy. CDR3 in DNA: TGTGCCAGGCTGACAGGGTTCCCTAACAATGAGCAGTTCTTC. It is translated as CARLTGFPNNEQFF.